Given below is one TCR beta chain in context. The data were obtained in a study of blood T cell repertoires in COVID-19. Study at large: Specimens from acute and convalescent COVID-19 originated in the United States, Italy and Spain.

Original methodology: Amplifying reference gene primers gave estimates of nucleated cell counts. Clones were read by immunoSEQ multiplex PCR, and TCRdb kept only the in-frame ones, dropping some. The D gene and trimming were derived from the DNA, and the V and J assignments and clone size from that table. This table holds 25,000 to 35,000 clones, roughly 94% found once. There are 15 residues in the CDR3. Unmatched junction bases numbered 5, after V lost 1 base and J lost 5 bases. CDR1 is LGHDT and CDR2 is YNNKEL in the germline V gene (reference sequence). The J gene is TRBJ2-1, the V gene TRBV3-1 (or the pseudogene TRBV3-2), with 7 bases aligning to TRBD2. This sequence originates from a man aged 50-60 years with active COVID-19. Sample: peripheral blood. CDR3 bases: TGTGCCAGCAGCCAAGGCGGGAGTGCCCACAATGAGCAGTTCTTC. Its protein product is CASSQGGSAHNEQFF.